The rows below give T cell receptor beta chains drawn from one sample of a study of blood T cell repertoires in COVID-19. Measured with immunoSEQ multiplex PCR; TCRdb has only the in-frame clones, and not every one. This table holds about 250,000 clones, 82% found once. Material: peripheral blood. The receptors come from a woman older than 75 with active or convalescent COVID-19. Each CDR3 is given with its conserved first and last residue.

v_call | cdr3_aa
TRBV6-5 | CASSLRGFLQPQHF
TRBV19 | CASSTRDREDQPQHF
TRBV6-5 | CASRGDRLEKLFF
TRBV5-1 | CASSLAPGGQYEQYF
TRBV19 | CATSGQGGTYEQYF
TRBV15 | CATSRLGGTFDEQYF
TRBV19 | CASRERGYQPQHF
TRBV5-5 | CASSLTLAGAGYEQFF
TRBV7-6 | CASSLGAGTGDLGQPQHF
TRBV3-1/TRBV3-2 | CASSQVQIEGSGTEAFF
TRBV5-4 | CASSLDSTSYEQYF
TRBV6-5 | CASSYSTGGNSPLHF
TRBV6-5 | CASSYSAGGLGYTF
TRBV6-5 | CASSPSRDGSYEQYF
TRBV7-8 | CASSLAGTGEKLFF
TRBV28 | CASSRTGGSGNTIYF
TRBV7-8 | CASSLEGRGQAGPNTEAFF
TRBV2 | CASREKLTGNTEAFF
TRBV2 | CASSEDRGISPLHF
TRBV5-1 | CASTRETNTGELFF
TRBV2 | CASSRDRGSDTQYF
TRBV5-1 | CASSLNPGQANTEAFF
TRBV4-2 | CASSPFLAGAANTGELFF
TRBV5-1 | CASSFSNQPQHF
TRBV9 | CASRPRPGTSGYNEQFF
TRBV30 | CAWRPKTGGVRQPQHF
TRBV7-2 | CASSLVGSGYTF
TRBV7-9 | CASSPRGSGGGYNEQFF
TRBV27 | CASSPRAGYGYTF
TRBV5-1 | CASSIRQGGDSPLHF
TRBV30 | CAWSPGLTGIQYF
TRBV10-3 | CAISEYGAPGYMNTEAFF
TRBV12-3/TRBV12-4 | CASRGQGAYEQYF
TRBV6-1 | CASSESLPLVYRTNYGYTF
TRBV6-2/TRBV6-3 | CASSQAGTKYF
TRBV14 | CASSQVGGVGNTIYF
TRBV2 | CASKEGGYTEAFF
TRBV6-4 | CASSDKGISTDTQYF
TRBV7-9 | CASSSTGLADYNEQFF
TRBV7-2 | CASSRTSGANNEQFF